The TCR beta chain described here comes from a study of Ad26.COV2.S vaccination and SARS-CoV-2 variants. Background on the study: Ad26.COV2.S shots went into the muscle once or twice, 56 days apart. Study-wide results and caveats: Substantial post-vaccination breadth of spike-specific CD8+ and CD4+ T cell responses was reported.

Documented treatment: approximately 18 received Ad26.COV2.S at low or high dose, single or two shots; several received placebo; per-sample allocation not given. Material that was analyzed had been drawn on day 63 after the first vaccine or placebo injection. Wuhan-strain spike was delivered by a replication-incompetent Ad26 vector. This CDR3 comprises 15 residues. Germline values: CDR1 MNHEY, CDR2 SVGAGI. V lost 6 bases and J lost 2; bases outside the gene matches: 10. This table comes from immunoSEQ multiplex PCR, and its TCRdb copy is limited to in-frame clones, with some not included. The table includes 200,000 to 250,000 clones, approximately 87% detected once. Note on this clone: Its antigen is currently unknown.

The sequenced sample was peripheral blood, obtained in a trial of Ad26.COV2.S vaccine versus placebo. This TCR came from a person aged 18-60 years who received the Ad26.COV2.S COVID-19 vaccine or a placebo. The chain links TRBV6-5 to TRBJ2-7, with TRBD1 matching 7 bases. The CDR3 region has the DNA TGTGCCAGCAGGACCACAGGGGCCCCTACCTACGAGCAGTACTTC. Protein: CASRTTGAPTYEQYF.